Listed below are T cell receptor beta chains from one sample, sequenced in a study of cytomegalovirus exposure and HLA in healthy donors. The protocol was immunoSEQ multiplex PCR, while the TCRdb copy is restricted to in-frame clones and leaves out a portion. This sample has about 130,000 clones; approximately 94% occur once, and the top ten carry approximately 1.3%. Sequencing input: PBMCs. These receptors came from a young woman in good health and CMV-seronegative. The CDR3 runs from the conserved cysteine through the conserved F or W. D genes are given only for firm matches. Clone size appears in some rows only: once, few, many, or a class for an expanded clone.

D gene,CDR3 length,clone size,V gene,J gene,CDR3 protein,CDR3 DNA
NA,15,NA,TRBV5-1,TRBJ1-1,CASSGWDKVNTEAFF,TGCGCCAGCAGCGGATGGGACAAGGTGAACACTGAAGCTTTCTTT
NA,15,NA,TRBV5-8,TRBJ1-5,CASSLVRVGNQPQHF,TGTGCCAGCAGCTTGGTGAGGGTGGGGAATCAGCCCCAGCATTTT
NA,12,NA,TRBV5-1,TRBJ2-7,CASSQDSGGQYF,TGCGCCAGCAGCCAGGACAGTGGCGGGCAGTACTTC
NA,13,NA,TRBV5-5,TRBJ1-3,CASSPRSGNTIYF,TGTGCCAGCAGCCCCCGCTCTGGAAACACCATATATTTT
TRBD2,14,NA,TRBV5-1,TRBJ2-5,CASSLSGGGETQYF,TGCGCCAGCAGCTTGAGCGGGGGAGGGGAGACCCAGTACTTC
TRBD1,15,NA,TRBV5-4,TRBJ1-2,CASSSGQALFYGYTF,TGTGCCAGCAGCTCGGGACAGGCATTGTTCTATGGCTACACCTTC
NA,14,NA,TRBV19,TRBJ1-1,CASSRLGHLTEAFF,TGTGCCAGTAGTCGGCTTGGGCACCTCACTGAAGCTTTCTTT
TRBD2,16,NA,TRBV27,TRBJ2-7,CASSLSASGSYHEQYF,TGTGCCAGCAGTTTATCGGCTAGCGGGAGTTATCACGAGCAGTACTTC
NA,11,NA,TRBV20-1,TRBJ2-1,CSAIAVNEQFF,TGCAGTGCTATCGCGGTTAATGAGCAGTTCTTC
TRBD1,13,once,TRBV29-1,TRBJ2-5,CSVRDRGWKTQYF,TGCAGCGTCCGGGACAGGGGATGGAAGACCCAGTACTTC
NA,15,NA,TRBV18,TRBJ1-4,CASSPGIANNEKLFF,TGTGCCAGCTCACCAGGAATAGCCAATAATGAAAAACTGTTTTTT
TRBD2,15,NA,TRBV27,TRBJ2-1,CASSLDSGGYNEQFF,TGTGCCAGCAGTTTAGATAGCGGGGGCTACAATGAGCAGTTCTTC
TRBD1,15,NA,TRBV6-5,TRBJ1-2,CASSIYRDSRYGYTF,TGTGCCAGCAGTATATACCGGGACAGTCGCTATGGCTACACCTTC
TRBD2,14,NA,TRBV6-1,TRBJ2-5,CASTRTSAGGTQYF,TGTGCCAGCACCCGGACTAGCGCGGGGGGGACCCAGTACTTC
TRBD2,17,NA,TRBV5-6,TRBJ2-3,CASSGGVAGASTDTQYF,TGTGCCAGCAGCGGGGGGGTCGCTGGTGCTAGCACAGATACGCAGTATTTT
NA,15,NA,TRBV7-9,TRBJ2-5,CASSPGLPTEETQYF,TGTGCCAGCAGCCCCGGACTACCGACGGAAGAGACCCAGTACTTC
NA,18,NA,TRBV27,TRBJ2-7,CASSLTLPYRTITYEQYF,TGTGCCAGCAGTTTAACTCTCCCGTACAGGACCATAACCTACGAGCAGTACTTC
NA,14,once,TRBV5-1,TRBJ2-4,CASSLLGLEDIQYF,TGCGCCAGCAGCTTGTTGGGCCTGGAGGACATTCAGTACTTC
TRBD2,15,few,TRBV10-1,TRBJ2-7,CASSGNIAGEGEQYF,TGCGCCAGCAGTGGGAACATAGCGGGAGAAGGCGAGCAGTACTTC
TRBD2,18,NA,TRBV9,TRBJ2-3,CASSESAGGPIATDTQYF,TGTGCCAGCAGCGAATCTGCGGGGGGGCCGATCGCCACAGATACGCAGTATTTT
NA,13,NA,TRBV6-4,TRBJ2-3,CASSGGETDTQYF,TGTGCCAGCAGTGGGGGGGAGACAGATACGCAGTATTTT
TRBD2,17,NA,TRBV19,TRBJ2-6,CASRISGGSSGANVLTF,TGTGCCAGTAGAATTAGCGGGGGGTCCTCTGGGGCCAACGTCCTGACTTTC
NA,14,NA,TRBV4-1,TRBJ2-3,CASRMERVTDTQYF,TGCGCCAGCAGGATGGAGCGGGTCACAGATACGCAGTATTTT
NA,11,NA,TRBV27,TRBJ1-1,CASSFGAEAFF,TGTGCCAGCAGTTTTGGGGCAGAAGCTTTCTTT
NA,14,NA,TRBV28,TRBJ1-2,CASSLIPGQGGYTF,TGTGCCAGCAGTCTAATCCCGGGACAAGGCGGTTACACCTTC
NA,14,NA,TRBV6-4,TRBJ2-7,CASSEGVGSYEQYF,TGTGCCAGCAGTGAAGGGGTCGGGTCCTACGAGCAGTACTTC
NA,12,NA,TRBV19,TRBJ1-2,CASAREVGGYTF,TGTGCCAGCGCGAGAGAGGTTGGTGGCTACACCTTC
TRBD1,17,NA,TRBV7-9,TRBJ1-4,CASSEDRVGGFNEKLFF,TGTGCCAGCAGCGAAGACAGGGTCGGGGGCTTTAATGAAAAACTGTTTTTT
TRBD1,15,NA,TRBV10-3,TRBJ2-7,CAIRGGTGSDFEQYF,TGTGCCATCAGAGGAGGGACAGGGAGTGATTTCGAGCAGTACTTC
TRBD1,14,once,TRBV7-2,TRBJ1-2,CASSNLQGRRGYTF,TGTGCCAGCAGCAACCTACAGGGGCGCCGGGGCTACACCTTC
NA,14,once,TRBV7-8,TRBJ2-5,CASSRGWGEETQYF,TGTGCCAGCAGCCGAGGGTGGGGAGAAGAGACCCAGTACTTC
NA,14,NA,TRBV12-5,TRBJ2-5,CASGQGGLVETQYF,TGTGCTAGTGGTCAAGGGGGTCTAGTAGAGACCCAGTACTTC
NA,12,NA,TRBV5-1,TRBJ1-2,CASSFTNYGYTF,TGCGCCAGCAGCTTTACTAACTATGGCTACACCTTC
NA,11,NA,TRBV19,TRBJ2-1,CASSEGNEQFF,TGTGCCAGTTCGGAGGGCAATGAGCAGTTCTTC
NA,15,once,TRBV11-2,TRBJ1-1,CASSLEGQGISVAFF,TGTGCCAGCAGCTTAGAAGGTCAGGGAATATCTGTAGCTTTCTTT
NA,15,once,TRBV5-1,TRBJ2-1,CASTPGLETYNEQFF,TGCGCCAGCACCCCCGGACTGGAGACCTACAATGAGCAGTTCTTC
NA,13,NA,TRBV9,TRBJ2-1,CASSLLERNEQFF,TGTGCCAGCAGCCTACTAGAAAGGAATGAGCAGTTCTTC
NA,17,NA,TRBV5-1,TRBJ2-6,CASSLGSGGSGANVLTF,TGCGCCAGCAGCTTGGGTTCAGGGGGGTCTGGGGCCAACGTCCTGACTTTC
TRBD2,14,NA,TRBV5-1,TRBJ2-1,CASWSGGPGNEQFF,TGCGCCAGCTGGTCGGGAGGGCCCGGGAATGAGCAGTTCTTC
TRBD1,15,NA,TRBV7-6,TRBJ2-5,CASSSGQGKRETQYF,TGTGCCAGCAGCTCCGGACAGGGAAAACGAGAGACCCAGTACTTC
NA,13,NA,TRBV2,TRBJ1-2,CASSEVQGNGYTF,TGTGCCAGCAGTGAAGTACAGGGTAATGGCTACACCTTC
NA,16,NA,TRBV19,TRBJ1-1,CASSIGPGGWDTEAFF,TGTGCCAGTAGTATCGGCCCGGGAGGGTGGGACACTGAAGCTTTCTTT
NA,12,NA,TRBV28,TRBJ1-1,CASRDRVAEAFF,TGTGCCAGCAGAGACCGGGTGGCTGAAGCTTTCTTT
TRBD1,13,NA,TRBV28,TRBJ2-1,CASSETGGDEQFF,TGTGCCAGCAGTGAGACAGGGGGGGATGAGCAGTTCTTC
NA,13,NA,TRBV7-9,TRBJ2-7,CASSIQGADEQYF,TGTGCCAGCAGCATACAGGGAGCAGACGAGCAGTACTTC
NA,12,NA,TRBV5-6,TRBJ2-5,CASSSHRETQYF,TGTGCCAGCAGCTCACACCGAGAGACCCAGTACTTC
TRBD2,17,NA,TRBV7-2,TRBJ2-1,CASSSRLAAQLYNEQFF,TGTGCCAGCAGCTCCCGACTAGCGGCGCAACTTTACAATGAGCAGTTCTTC
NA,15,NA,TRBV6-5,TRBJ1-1,CASTRGSPLNTEAFF,TGTGCCAGCACTAGAGGATCTCCCTTGAACACTGAAGCTTTCTTT
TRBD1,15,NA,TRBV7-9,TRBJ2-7,CASSRNPGQDYEQYF,TGTGCCAGCAGCAGAAATCCAGGACAGGACTACGAGCAGTACTTC
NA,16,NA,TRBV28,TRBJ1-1,CASTWGGMWMNTEAFF,TGTGCCAGCACATGGGGGGGGATGTGGATGAACACTGAAGCTTTCTTT
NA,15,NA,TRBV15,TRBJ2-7,CATSRADSLGGKQYF,TGTGCCACCAGCAGAGCTGACAGTTTGGGCGGTAAGCAGTACTTC
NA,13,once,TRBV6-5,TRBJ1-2,CASSRAGYYGYTF,TGTGCCAGCAGCCGGGCAGGGTACTATGGCTACACCTTC
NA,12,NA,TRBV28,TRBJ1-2,CASSRGNYGYTF,TGTGCCAGCAGCAGAGGGAACTATGGCTACACCTTC
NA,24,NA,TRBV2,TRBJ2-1,CASSVPMTGGSAGGPLSSYNEQFF,TGTGCCAGCAGTGTCCCGATGACAGGGGGTTCAGCGGGAGGGCCCTTAAGCTCCTACAATGAGCAGTTCTTC
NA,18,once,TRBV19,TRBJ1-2,CASSSGGEQGISYYGYTF,TGTGCCAGTAGTTCTGGCGGCGAACAGGGAATAAGTTACTATGGCTACACCTTC
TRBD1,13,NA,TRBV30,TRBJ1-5,CAWREQGNQPQHF,TGTGCCTGGAGAGAACAGGGGAATCAGCCCCAGCATTTT
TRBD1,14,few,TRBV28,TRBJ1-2,CASTPGQVNYGYTF,TGTGCCAGCACCCCGGGACAGGTTAACTATGGCTACACCTTC
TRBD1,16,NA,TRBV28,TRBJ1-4,CASSPTRQGSGEKLFF,TGTGCCAGCAGTCCGACGAGACAGGGATCGGGTGAAAAACTGTTTTTT
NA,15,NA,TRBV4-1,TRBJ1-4,CASSQDLDFHEKLFF,TGCGCCAGCAGCCAAGATTTGGACTTTCATGAAAAACTGTTTTTT
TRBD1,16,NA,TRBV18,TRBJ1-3,CASSPFTDRVGNTIYF,TGTGCCAGCTCACCATTTACCGACAGGGTTGGAAACACCATATATTTT